This T cell receptor beta chain comes out of a study of blood T cell repertoires in COVID-19. The study assigned cohorts using participant-reported clinical history. Here immunoSEQ multiplex PCR was the method, and the copy in TCRdb shows in-frame clones only, minus some. The table includes a few hundred thousand clones, over 75% detected once. The CDR3 covers 17 residues. Germline V gives CDR1 SGHAT, CDR2 FQNNGV. J gave up 1 base and V 3 bases, and 8 bases lay outside the gene matches. The rearrangement joins TRBV11-2 to TRBJ2-2; 7 bases fit TRBD2. The sequencing sample was made of PBMCs or T cells enriched from blood (not recorded which). The receptor was isolated from a man aged 25-45 years who had recovered from COVID-19. The CDR3: CASSLGRERGNTGELFF. For the CDR3, the DNA is TGTGCCAGCAGCTTGGGGCGGGAGCGGGGGAACACCGGGGAGCTGTTTTTT.